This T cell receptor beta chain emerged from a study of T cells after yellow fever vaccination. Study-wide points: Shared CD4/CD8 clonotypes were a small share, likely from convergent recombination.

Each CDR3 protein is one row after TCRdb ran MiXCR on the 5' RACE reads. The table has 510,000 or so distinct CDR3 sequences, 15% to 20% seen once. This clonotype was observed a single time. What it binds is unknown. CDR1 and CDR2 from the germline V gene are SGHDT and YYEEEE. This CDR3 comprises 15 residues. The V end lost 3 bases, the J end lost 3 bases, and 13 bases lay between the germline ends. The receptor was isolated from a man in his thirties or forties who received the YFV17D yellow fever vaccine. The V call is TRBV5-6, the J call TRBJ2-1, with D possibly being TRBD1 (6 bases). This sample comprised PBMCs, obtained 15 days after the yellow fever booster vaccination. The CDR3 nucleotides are TGTGCCAGCAGCTCTCAGGGGCAGAACTACAATGAGCAGTTCTTC. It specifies CASSSQGQNYNEQFF.